Listed below are T cell receptor beta chains from one sample, sequenced in a study of blood T cells in healthy people across ages. TCRdb processed the 5' RACE reads anew with MiXCR; each CDR3 protein has one entry. Of 1.5 million to 2 million distinct CDR3 sequences in the sample, under 30% were seen once. Material: blood. These receptors were obtained from a young woman in good health. Each CDR3 is given with its conserved first and last residue. The D gene is left open where the match is weak. The size entry is marked missing in some rows and otherwise reads once, few, many or a size class.

j_call: TRBJ2-1
v_call: TRBV20-1
d_call: .
clone_size: many
cdr3_aa: CSVLPHSGTIGSSYNEQFF
cdr3_nt: TGCAGTGTTCTCCCCCATAGCGGAACCATAGGCAGCTCCTACAATGAGCAGTTCTTC

j_call: TRBJ2-7
v_call: TRBV5-1
d_call: .
clone_size: many
cdr3_aa: CASSRTPDAAYEQYF
cdr3_nt: TGCGCCAGCAGCCGCACCCCGGACGCAGCCTACGAGCAGTACTTC

j_call: TRBJ1-2
v_call: TRBV20-1
d_call: .
clone_size: few
cdr3_aa: CSAQKSIGRYGYTF
cdr3_nt: TGCAGTGCCCAGAAGAGCATTGGGAGATATGGCTACACCTTC

j_call: TRBJ2-5
v_call: TRBV12-3/TRBV12-4
d_call: TRBD1
clone_size: few
cdr3_aa: CASSFGQGLETQYF
cdr3_nt: TGTGCCAGCAGTTTCGGACAGGGGTTGGAGACCCAGTACTTC

j_call: TRBJ2-7
v_call: TRBV5-1
d_call: .
clone_size: .
cdr3_aa: CASSRSQGPYEQYF
cdr3_nt: TGCGCCAGCAGCCGCTCACAGGGCCCGTACGAGCAGTACTTC

j_call: TRBJ1-2
v_call: TRBV12-3/TRBV12-4
d_call: .
clone_size: many
cdr3_aa: CASRGGGNYGYTF
cdr3_nt: TGTGCCAGCAGAGGAGGGGGAAACTATGGCTACACCTTC

j_call: TRBJ2-5
v_call: TRBV7-6
d_call: .
clone_size: few
cdr3_aa: CASSLAPTGSTGETQYF
cdr3_nt: TGTGCCAGCAGCTTAGCGCCCACGGGGTCCACAGGAGAGACCCAGTACTTC

j_call: TRBJ2-5
v_call: TRBV4-1
d_call: TRBD2
clone_size: .
cdr3_aa: CASSQDTGGYQETQYF
cdr3_nt: TGCGCCAGCAGCCAAGACACGGGGGGGTACCAAGAGACCCAGTACTTC

j_call: TRBJ1-2
v_call: TRBV20-1
d_call: .
clone_size: .
cdr3_aa: CSARDLVGWDISPNYGYTF
cdr3_nt: TGCAGTGCTAGAGATCTCGTAGGTTGGGATATCTCCCCTAACTATGGCTACACCTTC

j_call: TRBJ2-1
v_call: TRBV12-3/TRBV12-4
d_call: .
clone_size: few
cdr3_aa: CAIESGMGEQFF
cdr3_nt: TGTGCCATCGAATCTGGGATGGGTGAGCAGTTCTTC

j_call: TRBJ1-2
v_call: TRBV7-2
d_call: TRBD1
clone_size: many
cdr3_aa: CASSLSLTGVGYTF
cdr3_nt: TGTGCCAGCAGCTTATCCCTGACAGGGGTCGGCTACACCTTC

j_call: TRBJ2-1
v_call: TRBV7-9
d_call: .
clone_size: few
cdr3_aa: CASSLANGYNEQFF
cdr3_nt: TGTGCCAGCAGCTTAGCGAACGGTTACAATGAGCAGTTCTTC

j_call: TRBJ1-2
v_call: TRBV7-2
d_call: .
clone_size: few
cdr3_aa: CASSLTGVPYGYTF
cdr3_nt: TGTGCCAGCAGCTTAACGGGGGTGCCCTATGGCTACACCTTC

j_call: TRBJ2-1
v_call: TRBV24-1
d_call: .
clone_size: .
cdr3_aa: CATSDGTLNEQFF
cdr3_nt: TGTGCCACCAGTGATGGGACTCTCAATGAGCAGTTCTTC

j_call: TRBJ2-2
v_call: TRBV5-1
d_call: .
clone_size: .
cdr3_aa: CASSPPSETGELFF
cdr3_nt: TGCGCCAGCAGCCCCCCAAGTGAGACCGGGGAGCTGTTTTTT

j_call: TRBJ1-2
v_call: TRBV28
d_call: TRBD1
clone_size: few
cdr3_aa: CASSPTGQGHYGYTF
cdr3_nt: TGTGCCAGCAGTCCTACGGGACAGGGACACTATGGCTACACCTTC

j_call: TRBJ2-1
v_call: TRBV29-1
d_call: TRBD2
clone_size: few
cdr3_aa: CSVGRTSGGNNEQFF
cdr3_nt: TGCAGCGTCGGTAGGACTAGCGGGGGGAACAATGAGCAGTTCTTC

j_call: TRBJ1-1
v_call: TRBV4-2
d_call: .
clone_size: many
cdr3_aa: CASSQEAGMNTEAFF
cdr3_nt: TGTGCCAGCAGCCAAGAAGCAGGCATGAACACTGAAGCTTTCTTT

j_call: TRBJ2-7
v_call: TRBV10-3
d_call: TRBD2
clone_size: few
cdr3_aa: CAISETSGGAGEQYF
cdr3_nt: TGTGCCATCAGTGAGACTAGCGGGGGGGCGGGCGAGCAGTACTTC

j_call: TRBJ2-3
v_call: TRBV14
d_call: TRBD1
clone_size: .
cdr3_aa: CASSQATGGTQYF
cdr3_nt: TGTGCCAGCAGCCAAGCGACAGGGGGTACGCAGTATTTT

j_call: TRBJ1-4
v_call: TRBV25-1
d_call: .
clone_size: .
cdr3_aa: CASSAPHQTATNEKLFF
cdr3_nt: TGTGCCAGCAGTGCCCCCCACCAGACCGCAACTAATGAAAAACTGTTTTTT

j_call: TRBJ1-5
v_call: TRBV20-1
d_call: .
clone_size: .
cdr3_aa: CSARDGASNQPQHF
cdr3_nt: TGCAGTGCTAGAGATGGGGCTAGCAATCAGCCCCAGCATTTT

j_call: TRBJ2-1
v_call: TRBV2
d_call: TRBD1
clone_size: .
cdr3_aa: CASSVLTGAGEQFF
cdr3_nt: TGTGCCAGCTCGGTACTAACAGGGGCTGGTGAGCAGTTCTTC

j_call: TRBJ2-3
v_call: TRBV20-1
d_call: .
clone_size: .
cdr3_aa: CSAPWSSPDTRYF
cdr3_nt: TGCAGTGCGCCCTGGTCTAGCCCAGATACGCGGTATTTT

j_call: TRBJ2-1
v_call: TRBV25-1
d_call: .
clone_size: .
cdr3_aa: CASSETRTPRSYNEQFF
cdr3_nt: TGTGCCAGCAGTGAAACTCGGACTCCCCGCTCCTACAATGAGCAGTTCTTC

j_call: TRBJ2-3
v_call: TRBV6-4
d_call: TRBD2
clone_size: many
cdr3_aa: CASSDSGGRADTQYF
cdr3_nt: TGTGCCAGCAGTGACTCAGGCGGGAGGGCAGATACGCAGTATTTT

j_call: TRBJ2-3
v_call: TRBV5-1
d_call: .
clone_size: few
cdr3_aa: CASSLVLKGNPHTDTQYF
cdr3_nt: TGCGCCAGCAGCTTGGTTCTTAAGGGGAATCCTCACACAGATACGCAGTATTTT

j_call: TRBJ2-5
v_call: TRBV5-6
d_call: .
clone_size: few
cdr3_aa: CASSLASGYFETQYF
cdr3_nt: TGTGCCAGCAGCTTGGCCTCCGGTTATTTTGAGACCCAGTACTTC

j_call: TRBJ2-3
v_call: TRBV5-1
d_call: .
clone_size: .
cdr3_aa: CASSSPLRLDTQYF
cdr3_nt: TGCGCCAGCAGCTCCCCTCTTCGGTTGGATACGCAGTATTTT

j_call: TRBJ1-2
v_call: TRBV30
d_call: .
clone_size: few
cdr3_aa: CAWDLSGDGYTF
cdr3_nt: TGTGCCTGGGATTTGTCGGGGGATGGCTACACCTTC

j_call: TRBJ2-1
v_call: TRBV20-1
d_call: .
clone_size: .
cdr3_aa: CSATSGGTGSQFF
cdr3_nt: TGCAGTGCCACGTCCGGGGGCACAGGTTCCCAGTTCTTC

j_call: TRBJ1-2
v_call: TRBV3-1
d_call: .
clone_size: .
cdr3_aa: CASSQSGTTSYGYTF
cdr3_nt: TGTGCCAGCAGCCAATCAGGGACAACCTCTTATGGCTACACCTTC

j_call: TRBJ1-1
v_call: TRBV10-3
d_call: TRBD1
clone_size: .
cdr3_aa: CAIGEGARTEAFF
cdr3_nt: TGTGCCATTGGCGAGGGGGCAAGGACTGAAGCTTTCTTT

j_call: TRBJ2-3
v_call: TRBV5-1
d_call: TRBD1
clone_size: .
cdr3_aa: CASSGDSLEALSTDTQYF
cdr3_nt: TGCGCCAGCAGCGGGGACAGCCTAGAGGCCCTTAGCACAGATACGCAGTATTTT

j_call: TRBJ2-3
v_call: TRBV7-2
d_call: TRBD2
clone_size: many
cdr3_aa: CASSLGGSGRADTQYF
cdr3_nt: TGTGCCAGCAGTTTAGGGGGATCCGGGAGGGCAGATACGCAGTATTTT

j_call: TRBJ2-7
v_call: TRBV6-5
d_call: TRBD1
clone_size: few
cdr3_aa: CASRSRDRAHEQYF
cdr3_nt: TGTGCCAGCAGAAGCCGGGACAGGGCTCACGAGCAGTACTTC

j_call: TRBJ2-3
v_call: TRBV7-2
d_call: TRBD2
clone_size: few
cdr3_aa: CASSLDAGAQYF
cdr3_nt: TGTGCCAGCAGCTTAGATGCGGGAGCGCAGTATTTT

j_call: TRBJ2-7
v_call: TRBV20-1
d_call: TRBD2
clone_size: once
cdr3_aa: CSTRVAGTYEQYF
cdr3_nt: TGCAGTACTAGAGTAGCGGGGACGTACGAGCAGTACTTC

j_call: TRBJ2-4
v_call: TRBV5-1
d_call: .
clone_size: few
cdr3_aa: CASSLLDGPVKNIQYF
cdr3_nt: TGCGCCAGCAGCTTGCTTGATGGTCCGGTTAAAAACATTCAGTACTTC

j_call: TRBJ2-7
v_call: TRBV11-2
d_call: TRBD2
clone_size: .
cdr3_aa: CASSLDSVAGDPLRQYF
cdr3_nt: TGTGCCAGCAGCTTAGATTCTGTTGCGGGGGATCCCTTACGACAGTACTTC

j_call: TRBJ1-3
v_call: TRBV27
d_call: .
clone_size: few
cdr3_aa: CAITSSASGNTIYF
cdr3_nt: TGTGCCATCACCTCCTCAGCCTCTGGAAACACCATATATTTT

j_call: TRBJ1-5
v_call: TRBV7-9
d_call: .
clone_size: .
cdr3_aa: CASSPGDLQPQHF
cdr3_nt: TGTGCCAGCAGCCCGGGAGACCTTCAGCCCCAGCATTTT

j_call: TRBJ2-5
v_call: TRBV20-1
d_call: .
clone_size: .
cdr3_aa: CSARHRAWETQYF
cdr3_nt: TGCAGTGCTAGACACAGGGCTTGGGAGACCCAGTACTTC

j_call: TRBJ1-2
v_call: TRBV6-2/TRBV6-3
d_call: .
clone_size: many
cdr3_aa: CASSPHFGGMGTDGGPTTYGYTF
cdr3_nt: TGTGCCAGCAGTCCTCATTTCGGGGGTATGGGGACGGATGGCGGACCAACTACTTATGGCTACACCTTC

j_call: TRBJ2-7
v_call: TRBV7-9
d_call: TRBD2
clone_size: .
cdr3_aa: CASSPGTSGSYNEQYF
cdr3_nt: TGTGCCAGCAGCCCCGGGACTAGCGGGAGCTACAATGAGCAGTACTTC

j_call: TRBJ2-3
v_call: TRBV5-1
d_call: .
clone_size: .
cdr3_aa: CASKLEAEDTQYF
cdr3_nt: TGCGCCAGCAAGTTAGAAGCAGAGGATACGCAGTATTTT

j_call: TRBJ1-2
v_call: TRBV9
d_call: .
clone_size: many
cdr3_aa: CASSGIGIGYGYTF
cdr3_nt: TGTGCCAGCAGCGGCATAGGGATAGGATATGGCTACACCTTC

j_call: TRBJ2-6
v_call: TRBV2
d_call: .
clone_size: .
cdr3_aa: CASSARSVVSGANVLTF
cdr3_nt: TGTGCCAGCAGTGCCCGCTCCGTGGTTTCTGGGGCCAACGTCCTGACTTTC

j_call: TRBJ1-1
v_call: TRBV7-2
d_call: .
clone_size: .
cdr3_aa: CASSPRLGNAEAFF
cdr3_nt: TGTGCCAGCAGCCCGAGGTTGGGGAACGCTGAAGCTTTCTTT

j_call: TRBJ2-3
v_call: TRBV7-3
d_call: .
clone_size: .
cdr3_aa: CASSQAPGPTDTQYF
cdr3_nt: TGTGCCAGCAGCCAAGCGCCGGGGCCCACAGATACGCAGTATTTT